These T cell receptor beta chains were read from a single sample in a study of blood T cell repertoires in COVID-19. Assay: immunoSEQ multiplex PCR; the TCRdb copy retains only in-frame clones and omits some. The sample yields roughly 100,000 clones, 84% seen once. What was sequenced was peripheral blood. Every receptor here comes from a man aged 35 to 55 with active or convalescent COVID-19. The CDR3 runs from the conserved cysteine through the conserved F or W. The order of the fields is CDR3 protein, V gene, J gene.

CDR3aa: CASTAIGGTEKLFF
v_gene: TRBV2
j_gene: TRBJ1-4

CDR3aa: CASRWTGGNEKLFF
v_gene: TRBV27
j_gene: TRBJ1-4

CDR3aa: CASSLVPGANTGELFF
v_gene: TRBV7-3
j_gene: TRBJ2-2

CDR3aa: CASSLFTTGHGNTIYF
v_gene: TRBV5-6
j_gene: TRBJ1-3

CDR3aa: CASSYPLRQDFYEQYF
v_gene: TRBV6-2/TRBV6-3
j_gene: TRBJ2-7

CDR3aa: CASSPREGLGTEAFF
v_gene: TRBV18
j_gene: TRBJ1-1

CDR3aa: CASSLGVTGGYEQYF
v_gene: TRBV7-2
j_gene: TRBJ2-7

CDR3aa: CASSQESRANYGYTF
v_gene: TRBV3-1/TRBV3-2
j_gene: TRBJ1-2

CDR3aa: CASSPGQGINSPLHF
v_gene: TRBV5-6
j_gene: TRBJ1-6

CDR3aa: CASSDGQGGPYEQYF
v_gene: TRBV14
j_gene: TRBJ2-7

CDR3aa: CASGTSSYEQYF
v_gene: TRBV6-5
j_gene: TRBJ2-7

CDR3aa: CASSRAGGNEQFF
v_gene: TRBV3-1/TRBV3-2
j_gene: TRBJ2-1

CDR3aa: CASSTGGNTEAFF
v_gene: TRBV6-5
j_gene: TRBJ1-1

CDR3aa: CASSPQGARDTQYF
v_gene: TRBV5-1
j_gene: TRBJ2-3

CDR3aa: CASSQRQDRAFF
v_gene: TRBV6-2/TRBV6-3
j_gene: TRBJ1-1

CDR3aa: CASSSTGASTDTQYF
v_gene: TRBV7-6
j_gene: TRBJ2-3

CDR3aa: CASRQGAGNTIYF
v_gene: TRBV2
j_gene: TRBJ1-3

CDR3aa: CASSPSQGALGYGYTF
v_gene: TRBV18
j_gene: TRBJ1-2

CDR3aa: CASSLDPGPGELFF
v_gene: TRBV5-1
j_gene: TRBJ2-2

CDR3aa: CANSADMNTEAFF
v_gene: TRBV10-3
j_gene: TRBJ1-1

CDR3aa: CASSFDRASYNEQFF
v_gene: TRBV7-8
j_gene: TRBJ2-1

CDR3aa: CASTRTDSVEQYF
v_gene: TRBV6-5
j_gene: TRBJ2-7

CDR3aa: CASSQEGAGGRSPLHF
v_gene: TRBV4-1
j_gene: TRBJ1-6

CDR3aa: CGAAGYTF
v_gene: TRBV9
j_gene: TRBJ1-2

CDR3aa: CASSGQGAGETQYF
v_gene: TRBV10-2
j_gene: TRBJ2-5

CDR3aa: CASSVGRTGADTQYF
v_gene: TRBV9
j_gene: TRBJ2-3

CDR3aa: CASSSRTGGDYGYTF
v_gene: TRBV7-9
j_gene: TRBJ1-2

CDR3aa: CASSPTGLVNEKLFF
v_gene: TRBV7-9
j_gene: TRBJ1-4

CDR3aa: CASSMGLAGTRTDTQYF
v_gene: TRBV5-1
j_gene: TRBJ2-3

CDR3aa: CASSVAGRGSNTGELFF
v_gene: TRBV9
j_gene: TRBJ2-2

CDR3aa: CATSDSGQGDEQFF
v_gene: TRBV24-1
j_gene: TRBJ2-1

CDR3aa: CASSLALDSEAFF
v_gene: TRBV7-9
j_gene: TRBJ1-1

CDR3aa: CASRGPAYEQYF
v_gene: TRBV18
j_gene: TRBJ2-7

CDR3aa: CAISAPDRGLDEQYF
v_gene: TRBV10-3
j_gene: TRBJ2-7

CDR3aa: CASSPSSSLVGDNEQFF
v_gene: TRBV18
j_gene: TRBJ2-1

CDR3aa: CASSPGLAGAPSYNEQFF
v_gene: TRBV19
j_gene: TRBJ2-1

CDR3aa: CASSQVLDQGEQFF
v_gene: TRBV3-1/TRBV3-2
j_gene: TRBJ2-1

CDR3aa: CASRTDGSYEQYF
v_gene: TRBV6-5
j_gene: TRBJ2-7

CDR3aa: CASSISGRNTGELFF
v_gene: TRBV19
j_gene: TRBJ2-2

CDR3aa: CASSSQGSYGYTF
v_gene: TRBV12-3/TRBV12-4
j_gene: TRBJ1-2

CDR3aa: CASSQDRMGQPVDTEAFF
v_gene: TRBV4-3
j_gene: TRBJ1-1

CDR3aa: CASSYSGGAGETQYF
v_gene: TRBV6-5
j_gene: TRBJ2-5

CDR3aa: CASSLGNRRNTEAFF
v_gene: TRBV11-2
j_gene: TRBJ1-1

CDR3aa: CASSFGGGFGEKLFF
v_gene: TRBV5-5
j_gene: TRBJ1-4

CDR3aa: CASSSLSGSLSYEQYF
v_gene: TRBV7-8
j_gene: TRBJ2-7

CDR3aa: CASSLMGGSSTDTQYF
v_gene: TRBV18
j_gene: TRBJ2-3

CDR3aa: CASSITGNTEAFF
v_gene: TRBV19
j_gene: TRBJ1-1

CDR3aa: CAWSGQGGFNQPQHF
v_gene: TRBV30
j_gene: TRBJ1-5

CDR3aa: CAWSVQGAGGYTF
v_gene: TRBV30
j_gene: TRBJ1-2